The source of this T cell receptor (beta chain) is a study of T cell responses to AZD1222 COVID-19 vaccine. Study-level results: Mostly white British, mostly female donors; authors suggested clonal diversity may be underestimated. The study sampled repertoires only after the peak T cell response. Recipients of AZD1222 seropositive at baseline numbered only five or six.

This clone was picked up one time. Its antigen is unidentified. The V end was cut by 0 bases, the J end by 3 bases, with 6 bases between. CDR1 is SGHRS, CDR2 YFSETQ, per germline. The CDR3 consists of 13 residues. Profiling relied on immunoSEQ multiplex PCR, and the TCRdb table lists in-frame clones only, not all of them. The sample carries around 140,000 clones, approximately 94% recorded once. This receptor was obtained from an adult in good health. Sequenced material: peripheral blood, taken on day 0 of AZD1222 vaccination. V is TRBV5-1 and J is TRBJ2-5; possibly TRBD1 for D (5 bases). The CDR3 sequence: CASSLVGEETQYF. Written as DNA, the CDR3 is TGCGCCAGCAGCTTGGTAGGGGAAGAGACCCAGTACTTC.